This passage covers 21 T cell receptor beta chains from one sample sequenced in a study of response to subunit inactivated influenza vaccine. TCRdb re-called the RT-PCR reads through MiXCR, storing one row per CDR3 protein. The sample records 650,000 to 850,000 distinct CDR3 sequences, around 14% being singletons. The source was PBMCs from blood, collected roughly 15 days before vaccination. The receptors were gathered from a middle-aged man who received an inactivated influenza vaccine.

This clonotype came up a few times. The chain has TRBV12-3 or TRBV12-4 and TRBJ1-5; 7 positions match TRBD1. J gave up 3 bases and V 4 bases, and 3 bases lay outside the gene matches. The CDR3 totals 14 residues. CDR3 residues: CASSWDSYNQPQHF. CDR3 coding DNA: TGTGCCAGCAGTTGGGACAGCTACAATCAGCCCCAGCATTTT.

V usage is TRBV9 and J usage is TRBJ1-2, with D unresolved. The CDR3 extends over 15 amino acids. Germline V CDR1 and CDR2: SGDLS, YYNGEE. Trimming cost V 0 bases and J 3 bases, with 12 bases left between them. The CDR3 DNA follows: TGTGCCAGCAGCGTAGAGGGTCAGCCCTACTATGGCTACACCTTC. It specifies CASSVEGQPYYGYTF.

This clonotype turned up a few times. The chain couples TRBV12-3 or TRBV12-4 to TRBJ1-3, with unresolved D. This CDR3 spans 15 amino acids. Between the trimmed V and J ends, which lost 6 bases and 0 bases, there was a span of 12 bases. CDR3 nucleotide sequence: TGTGCCAGCAGATCACAGTCAACCTCTGGAAACACCATATATTTT. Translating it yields CASRSQSTSGNTIYF.

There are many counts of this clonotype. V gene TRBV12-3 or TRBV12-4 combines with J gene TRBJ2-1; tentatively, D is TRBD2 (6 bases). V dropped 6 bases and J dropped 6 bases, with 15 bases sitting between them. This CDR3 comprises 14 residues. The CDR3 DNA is TGTGCCAGCAGCCACCCGATAGCGGTCAATGAGCAGTTCTTC. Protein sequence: CASSHPIAVNEQFF.

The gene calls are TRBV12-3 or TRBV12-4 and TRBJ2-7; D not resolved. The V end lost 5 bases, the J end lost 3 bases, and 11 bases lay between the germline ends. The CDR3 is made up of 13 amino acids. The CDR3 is CASSPSTSYEQYF. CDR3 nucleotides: TGTGCCAGCAGTCCTTCGACAAGCTACGAGCAGTACTTC.

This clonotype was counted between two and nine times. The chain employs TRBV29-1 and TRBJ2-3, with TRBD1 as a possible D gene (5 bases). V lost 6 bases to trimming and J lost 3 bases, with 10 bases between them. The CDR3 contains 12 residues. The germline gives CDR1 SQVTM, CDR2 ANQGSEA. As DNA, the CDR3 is TGCAGCGTGGTGGACATTACAGATACGCAGTATTTT. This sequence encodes CSVVDITDTQYF.

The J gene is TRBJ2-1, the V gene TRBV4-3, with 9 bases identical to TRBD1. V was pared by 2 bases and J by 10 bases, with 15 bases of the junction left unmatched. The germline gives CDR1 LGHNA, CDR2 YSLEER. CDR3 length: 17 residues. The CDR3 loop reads CASSQITGGPRGGEQFF. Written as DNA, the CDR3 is TGCGCCAGCAGCCAAATAACAGGGGGCCCTAGGGGGGGGGAGCAGTTCTTC.

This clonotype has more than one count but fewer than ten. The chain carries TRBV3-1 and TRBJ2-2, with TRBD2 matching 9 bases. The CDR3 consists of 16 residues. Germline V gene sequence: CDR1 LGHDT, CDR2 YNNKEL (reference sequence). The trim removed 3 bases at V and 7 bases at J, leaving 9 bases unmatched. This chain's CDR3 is CASSQPGLAAYGELFF. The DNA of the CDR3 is TGTGCCAGCAGCCAGCCGGGACTAGCAGCATACGGGGAGCTGTTTTTT.

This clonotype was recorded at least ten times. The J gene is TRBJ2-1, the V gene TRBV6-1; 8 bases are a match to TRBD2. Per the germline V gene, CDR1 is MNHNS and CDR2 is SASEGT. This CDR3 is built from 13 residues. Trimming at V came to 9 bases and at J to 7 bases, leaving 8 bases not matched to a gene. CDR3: CARGVAGWNEQFF. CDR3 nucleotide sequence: TGTGCCAGAGGAGTAGCGGGGTGGAATGAGCAGTTCTTC.

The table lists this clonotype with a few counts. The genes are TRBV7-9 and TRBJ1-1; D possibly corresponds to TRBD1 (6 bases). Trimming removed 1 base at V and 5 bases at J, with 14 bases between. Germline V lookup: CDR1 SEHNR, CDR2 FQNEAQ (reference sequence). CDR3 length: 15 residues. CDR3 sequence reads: CASSLGQGPGTEAFF. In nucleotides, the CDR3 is TGTGCCAGCAGCTTAGGCCAGGGGCCGGGTACTGAAGCTTTCTTT.

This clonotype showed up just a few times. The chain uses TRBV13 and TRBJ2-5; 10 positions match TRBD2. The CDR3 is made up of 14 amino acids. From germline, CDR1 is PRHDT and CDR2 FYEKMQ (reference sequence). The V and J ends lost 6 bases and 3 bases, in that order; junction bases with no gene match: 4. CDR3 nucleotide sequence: TGTGCCAGCAGATCTGGACTAGCGGAAGAGACCCAGTACTTC. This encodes CASRSGLAEETQYF. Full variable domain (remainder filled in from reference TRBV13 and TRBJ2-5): AAGVIQSPRHLIKEKRETATLKCYPIPRHDTVYWYQQGPGQDPQFLISFYEKMQSDKGSIPDRFSAQQFSDYHSELNMSSLELGDSALYFCASRSGLAEETQYFGPGTRLLVL.

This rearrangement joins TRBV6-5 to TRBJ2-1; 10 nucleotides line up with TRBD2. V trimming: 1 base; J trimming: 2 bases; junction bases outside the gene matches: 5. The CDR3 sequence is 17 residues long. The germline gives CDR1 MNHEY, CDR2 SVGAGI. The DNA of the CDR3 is TGTGCCAGCAGTTACTTCGTGAGCGGGGGGGCCTACAATGAGCAGTTCTTC. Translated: CASSYFVSGGAYNEQFF.

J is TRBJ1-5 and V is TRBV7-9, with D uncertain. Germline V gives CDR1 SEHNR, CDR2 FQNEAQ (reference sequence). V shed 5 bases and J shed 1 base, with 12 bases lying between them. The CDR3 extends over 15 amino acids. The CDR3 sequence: CASSPGSRSNQPQHF. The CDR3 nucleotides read TGTGCCAGCAGCCCCGGTTCCCGAAGCAATCAGCCCCAGCATTTT.

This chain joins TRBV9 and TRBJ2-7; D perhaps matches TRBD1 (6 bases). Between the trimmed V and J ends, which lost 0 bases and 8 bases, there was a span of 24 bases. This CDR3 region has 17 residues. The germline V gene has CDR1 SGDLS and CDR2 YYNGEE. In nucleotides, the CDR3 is TGTGCCAGCAGCGTAGGAGGTGGGACCGGGGACAACGGGAAGCAGTACTTC. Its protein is CASSVGGGTGDNGKQYF.

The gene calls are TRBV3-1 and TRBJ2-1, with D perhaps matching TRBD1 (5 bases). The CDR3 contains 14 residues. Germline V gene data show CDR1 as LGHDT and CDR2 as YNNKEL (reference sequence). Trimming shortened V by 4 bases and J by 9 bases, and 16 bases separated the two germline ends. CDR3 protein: CASSRHRGDSEQFF. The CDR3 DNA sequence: TGTGCCAGCAGCCGACACAGAGGTGACAGTGAGCAGTTCTTC.

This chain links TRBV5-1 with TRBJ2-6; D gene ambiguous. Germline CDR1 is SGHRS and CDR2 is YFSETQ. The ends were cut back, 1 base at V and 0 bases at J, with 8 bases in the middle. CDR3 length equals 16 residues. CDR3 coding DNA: TGCGCCAGCAGCTTGATTACGGGCTCTGGGGCCAACGTCCTGACTTTC. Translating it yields CASSLITGSGANVLTF.

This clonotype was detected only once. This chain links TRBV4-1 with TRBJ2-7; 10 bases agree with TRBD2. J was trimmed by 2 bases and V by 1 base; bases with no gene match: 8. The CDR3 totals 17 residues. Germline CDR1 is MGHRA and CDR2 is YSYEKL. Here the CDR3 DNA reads TGCGCCAGCAGCCAAGCACAAAAGCGGGAGGGCACCTACGAGCAGTACTTC. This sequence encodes CASSQAQKREGTYEQYF.

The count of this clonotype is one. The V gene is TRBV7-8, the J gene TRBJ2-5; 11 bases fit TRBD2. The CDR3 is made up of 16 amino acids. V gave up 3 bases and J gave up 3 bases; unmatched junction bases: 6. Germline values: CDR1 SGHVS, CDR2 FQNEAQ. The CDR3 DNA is TGTGCCAGCAGCTTTAGTAGCGGGGGGGTTGAAGAGACCCAGTACTTC. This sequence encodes CASSFSSGGVEETQYF. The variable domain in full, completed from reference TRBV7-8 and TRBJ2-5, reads GAGVSQSPRYKVAKRGQDVALRCDPISGHVSLFWYQQALGQGPEFLTYFQNEAQLDKSGLPSDRFFAERPEGSVSTLKIQRTQQEDSAVYLCASSFSSGGVEETQYFGPGTRLLVL.

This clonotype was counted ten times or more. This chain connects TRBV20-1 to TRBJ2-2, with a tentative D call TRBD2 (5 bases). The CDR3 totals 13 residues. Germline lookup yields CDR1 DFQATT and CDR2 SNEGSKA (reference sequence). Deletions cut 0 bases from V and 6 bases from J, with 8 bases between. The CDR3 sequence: CSARDGGSGELFF. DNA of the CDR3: TGCAGTGCTAGAGACGGAGGCTCCGGGGAGCTGTTTTTT.

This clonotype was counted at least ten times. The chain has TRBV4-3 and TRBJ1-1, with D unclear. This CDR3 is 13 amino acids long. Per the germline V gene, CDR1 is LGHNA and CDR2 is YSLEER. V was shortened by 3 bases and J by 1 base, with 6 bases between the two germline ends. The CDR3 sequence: CASSHTRNTEAFF. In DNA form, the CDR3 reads TGCGCCAGCAGCCACACCAGGAACACTGAAGCTTTCTTT.

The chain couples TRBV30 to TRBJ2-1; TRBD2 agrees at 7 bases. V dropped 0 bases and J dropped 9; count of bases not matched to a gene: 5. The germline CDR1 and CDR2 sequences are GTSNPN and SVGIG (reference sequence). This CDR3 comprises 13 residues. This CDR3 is CAWSVGGSGEQFF. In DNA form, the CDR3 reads TGTGCCTGGAGTGTCGGCGGGAGTGGTGAGCAGTTCTTC. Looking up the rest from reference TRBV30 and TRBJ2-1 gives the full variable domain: SQTIHQWPATLVQPVGSPLSLECTVEGTSNPNLYWYRQAAGRGLQLLFYSVGIGQISSEVPQNLSASRPQDRQFILSSKKLLLSDSGFYLCAWSVGGSGEQFFGPGTRLTVL.